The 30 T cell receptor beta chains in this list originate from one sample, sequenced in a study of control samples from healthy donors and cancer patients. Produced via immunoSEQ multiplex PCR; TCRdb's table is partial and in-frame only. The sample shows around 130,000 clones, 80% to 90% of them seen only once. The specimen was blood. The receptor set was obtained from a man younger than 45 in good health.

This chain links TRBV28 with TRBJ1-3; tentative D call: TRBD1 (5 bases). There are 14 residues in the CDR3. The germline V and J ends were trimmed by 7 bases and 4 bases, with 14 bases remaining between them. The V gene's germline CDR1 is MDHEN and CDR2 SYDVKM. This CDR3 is CASTNIDSGNTIYF. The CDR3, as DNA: TGTGCCAGCACCAATATTGACAGCGGAAACACCATATATTTT.

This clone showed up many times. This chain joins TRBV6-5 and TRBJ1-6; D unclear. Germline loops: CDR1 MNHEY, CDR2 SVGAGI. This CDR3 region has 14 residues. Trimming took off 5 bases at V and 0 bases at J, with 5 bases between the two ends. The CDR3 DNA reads TGTGCCAGCAGTAGGAGCTCCTATAATTCACCCCTCCACTTT. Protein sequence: CASSRSSYNSPLHF.

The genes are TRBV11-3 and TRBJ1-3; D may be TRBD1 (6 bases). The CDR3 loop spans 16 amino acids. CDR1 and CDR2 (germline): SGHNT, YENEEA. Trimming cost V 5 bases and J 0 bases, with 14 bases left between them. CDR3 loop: CASSRGGGFSGNTIYF. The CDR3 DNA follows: TGTGCCAGCAGCCGAGGAGGGGGATTCTCTGGAAACACCATATATTTT.

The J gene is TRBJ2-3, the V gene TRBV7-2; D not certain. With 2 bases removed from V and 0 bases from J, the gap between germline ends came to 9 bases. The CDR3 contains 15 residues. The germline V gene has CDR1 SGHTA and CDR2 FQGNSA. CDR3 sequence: CASSLNSLSTDTQYF. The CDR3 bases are TGTGCCAGCAGCTTAAACAGCCTTAGCACAGATACGCAGTATTTT. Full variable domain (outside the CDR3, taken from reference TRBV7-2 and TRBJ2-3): GAGVSQSPSNKVTEKGKDVELRCDPISGHTALYWYRQSLGQGLEFLIYFQGNSAPDKSGLPSDRFSAERTGGSVSTLTIQRTQQEDSAVYLCASSLNSLSTDTQYFGPGTRLTVL.

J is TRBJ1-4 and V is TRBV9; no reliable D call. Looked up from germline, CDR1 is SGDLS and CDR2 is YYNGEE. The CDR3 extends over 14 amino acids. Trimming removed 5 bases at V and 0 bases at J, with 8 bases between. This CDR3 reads CASSYLATNEKLFF. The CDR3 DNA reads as TGTGCCAGCAGTTACCTTGCAACTAATGAAAAACTGTTTTTT.

DNA for the CDR3: TGTGCCAGCAGCCGAGGACAGGGGTTGATTGGAGCTGGAAACACCATATATTTT. This sequence encodes CASSRGQGLIGAGNTIYF. This chain uses TRBV3-1 (or the pseudogene TRBV3-2) with TRBJ1-3, with TRBD1 matching over 9 bases. The germline V gene has CDR1 LGHDT and CDR2 YNNKEL (reference sequence). Germline trimming cut 4 bases from V and 2 bases from J; bases unmatched to any gene: 12. This CDR3 has 18 amino acids.

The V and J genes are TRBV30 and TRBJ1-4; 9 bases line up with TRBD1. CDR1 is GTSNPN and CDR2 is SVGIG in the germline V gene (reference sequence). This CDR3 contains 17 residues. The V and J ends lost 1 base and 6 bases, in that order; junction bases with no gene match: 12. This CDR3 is CAWSAIGRGTGYEKLFF. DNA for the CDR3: TGTGCCTGGAGTGCCATAGGGAGAGGGACAGGGTATGAAAAACTGTTTTTT.

Here the CDR3 DNA reads TGTGCCAGCTCACCACTATCGGGGGACGGCTACACCTTC. Its translation is CASSPLSGDGYTF. This chain uses TRBV18 with TRBJ1-2, with a possible D match to TRBD1 (5 bases). The CDR3 sequence is 13 residues long. Trimming cost V 1 base and J 8 bases, with 11 bases left between them. Germline V gives CDR1 KGHSH, CDR2 LQKENI.

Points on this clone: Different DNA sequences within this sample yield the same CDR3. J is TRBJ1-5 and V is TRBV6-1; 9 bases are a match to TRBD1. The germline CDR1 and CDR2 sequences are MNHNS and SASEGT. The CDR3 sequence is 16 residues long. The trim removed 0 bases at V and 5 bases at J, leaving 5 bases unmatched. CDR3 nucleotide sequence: TGTGCCAGCAGTGAAGCACCGGGACAGGGCTATCAGCCCCAGCATTTT. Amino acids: CASSEAPGQGYQPQHF.

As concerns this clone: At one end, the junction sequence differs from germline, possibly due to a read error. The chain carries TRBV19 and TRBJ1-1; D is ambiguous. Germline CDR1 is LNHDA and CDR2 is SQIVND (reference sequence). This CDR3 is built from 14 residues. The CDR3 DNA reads TGTGCCAGTCGTATTATCTACCGGGGAACTGAAGCTTTCTTT. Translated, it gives CASRIIYRGTEAFF. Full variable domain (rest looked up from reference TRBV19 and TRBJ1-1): DGGITQSPKYLFRKEGQNVTLSCEQNLNHDAMYWYRQDPGQGLRLIYYSQIVNDFQKGDIAEGYSVSREKKESFPLTVTSAQKNPTAFYLCASRIIYRGTEAFFGQGTRLTVV.

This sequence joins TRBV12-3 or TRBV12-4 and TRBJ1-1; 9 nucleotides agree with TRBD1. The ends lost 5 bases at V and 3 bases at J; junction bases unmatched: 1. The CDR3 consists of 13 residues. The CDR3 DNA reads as TGTGCCAGCAGTCGACAGGGGGACACTGAAGCTTTCTTT. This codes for CASSRQGDTEAFF.

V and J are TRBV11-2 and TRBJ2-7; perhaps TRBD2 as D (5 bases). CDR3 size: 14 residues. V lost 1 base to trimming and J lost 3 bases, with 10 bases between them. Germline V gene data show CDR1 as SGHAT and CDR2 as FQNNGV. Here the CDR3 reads CASSLGAGSYEQYV. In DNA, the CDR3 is TGTGCCAGCAGCTTAGGGGCGGGTAGCTACGAGCAGTACGTC.

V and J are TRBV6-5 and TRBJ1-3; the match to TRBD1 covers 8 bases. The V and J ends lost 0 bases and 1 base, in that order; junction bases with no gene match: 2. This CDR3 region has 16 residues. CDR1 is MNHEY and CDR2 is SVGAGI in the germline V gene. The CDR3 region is CASSYSWDRSGNTIYF. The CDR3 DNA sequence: TGTGCCAGCAGTTACTCCTGGGACAGGTCTGGAAACACCATATATTTT.

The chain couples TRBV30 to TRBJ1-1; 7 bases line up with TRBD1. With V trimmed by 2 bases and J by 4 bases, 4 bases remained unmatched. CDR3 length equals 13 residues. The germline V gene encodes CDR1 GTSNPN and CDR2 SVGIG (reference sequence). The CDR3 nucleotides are TGTGCCTGGAGTCCTGACAGGGCCACTGAAGCTTTCTTT. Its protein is CAWSPDRATEAFF.

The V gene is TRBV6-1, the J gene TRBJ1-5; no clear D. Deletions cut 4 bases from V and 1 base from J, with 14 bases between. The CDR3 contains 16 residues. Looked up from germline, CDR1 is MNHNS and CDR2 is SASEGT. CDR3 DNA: TGTGCCAGCAGTGGTTTATCGAGGGAAAGCAATCAGCCCCAGCATTTT. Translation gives CASSGLSRESNQPQHF.

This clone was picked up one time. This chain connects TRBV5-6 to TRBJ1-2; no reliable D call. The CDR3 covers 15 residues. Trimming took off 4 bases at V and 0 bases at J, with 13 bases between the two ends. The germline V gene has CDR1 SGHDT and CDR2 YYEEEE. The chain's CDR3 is CASSPYGPANYGYTF. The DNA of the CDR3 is TGTGCCAGCAGCCCCTACGGACCGGCTAACTATGGCTACACCTTC.

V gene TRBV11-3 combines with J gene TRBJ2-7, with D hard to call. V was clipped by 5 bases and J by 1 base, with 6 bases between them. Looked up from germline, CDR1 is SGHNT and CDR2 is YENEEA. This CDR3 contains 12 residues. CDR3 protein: CASSRGSYEQYF. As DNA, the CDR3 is TGTGCCAGCAGCCGAGGATCCTACGAGCAGTACTTC. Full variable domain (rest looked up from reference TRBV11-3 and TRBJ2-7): EAGVVQSPRYKIIEKKQPVAFWCNPISGHNTLYWYLQNLGQGPELLIRYENEEAVDDSQLPKDRFSAERLKGVDSTLKIQPAELGDSAVYLCASSRGSYEQYFGPGTRLTVT.

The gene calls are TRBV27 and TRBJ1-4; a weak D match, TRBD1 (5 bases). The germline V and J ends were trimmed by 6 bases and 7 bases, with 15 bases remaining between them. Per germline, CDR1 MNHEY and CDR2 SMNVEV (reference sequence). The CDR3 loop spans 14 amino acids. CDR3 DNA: TGTGCCAGCAGCCCGGGGAGGGGAGGTGAAAAACTGTTTTTT. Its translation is CASSPGRGGEKLFF.

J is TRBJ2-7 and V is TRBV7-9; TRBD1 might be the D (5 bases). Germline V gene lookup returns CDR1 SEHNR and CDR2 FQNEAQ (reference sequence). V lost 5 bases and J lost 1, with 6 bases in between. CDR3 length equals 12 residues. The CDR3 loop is CASSQGSYEQYF. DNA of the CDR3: TGTGCCAGCAGCCAGGGATCCTACGAGCAGTACTTC.

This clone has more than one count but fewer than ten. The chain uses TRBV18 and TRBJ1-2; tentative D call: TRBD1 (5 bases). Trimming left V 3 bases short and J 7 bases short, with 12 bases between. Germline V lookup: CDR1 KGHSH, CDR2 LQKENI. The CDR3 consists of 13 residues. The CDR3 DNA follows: TGTGCCAGCTCACCGGGGGGTCGATCTGGCTACACCTTC. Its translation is CASSPGGRSGYTF.

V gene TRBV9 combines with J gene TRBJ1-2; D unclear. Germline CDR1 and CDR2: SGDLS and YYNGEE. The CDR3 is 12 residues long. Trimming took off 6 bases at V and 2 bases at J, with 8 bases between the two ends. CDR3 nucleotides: TGTGCCAGCAATCCGGGGAACTATGGCTACACCTTC. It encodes CASNPGNYGYTF. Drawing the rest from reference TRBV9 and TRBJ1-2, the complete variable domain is DSGVTQTPKHLITATGQRVTLRCSPRSGDLSVYWYQQSLDQGLQFLIQYYNGEERAKGNILERFSAQQFPDLHSELNLSSLELGDSALYFCASNPGNYGYTFGSGTRLTVV.

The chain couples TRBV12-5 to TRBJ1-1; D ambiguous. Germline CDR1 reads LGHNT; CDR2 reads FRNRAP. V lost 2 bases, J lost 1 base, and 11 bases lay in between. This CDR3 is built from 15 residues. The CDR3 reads CASGLTSSGNTEAFF. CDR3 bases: TGTGCTAGTGGTTTGACCTCGAGTGGGAACACTGAAGCTTTCTTT.

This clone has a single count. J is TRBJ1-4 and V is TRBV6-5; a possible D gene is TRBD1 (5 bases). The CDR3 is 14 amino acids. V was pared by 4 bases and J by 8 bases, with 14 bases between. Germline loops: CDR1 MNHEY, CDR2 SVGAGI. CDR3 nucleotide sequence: TGTGCCAGCAGTTTAAACGCCGGGGGGGAAAAACTGTTTTTT. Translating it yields CASSLNAGGEKLFF.

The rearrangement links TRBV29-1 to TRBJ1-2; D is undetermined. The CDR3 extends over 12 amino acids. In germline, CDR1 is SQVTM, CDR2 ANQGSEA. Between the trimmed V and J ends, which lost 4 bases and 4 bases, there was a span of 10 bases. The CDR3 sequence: CSVGRSGYGYTF. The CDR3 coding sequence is TGCAGCGTTGGTAGGTCTGGCTATGGCTACACCTTC.

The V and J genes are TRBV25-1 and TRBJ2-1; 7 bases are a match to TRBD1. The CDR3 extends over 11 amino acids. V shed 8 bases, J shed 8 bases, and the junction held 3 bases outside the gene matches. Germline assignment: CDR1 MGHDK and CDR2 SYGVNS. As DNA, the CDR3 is TGTGCCAGCGGGACAGAAGATGAGCAGTTCTTC. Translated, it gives CASGTEDEQFF. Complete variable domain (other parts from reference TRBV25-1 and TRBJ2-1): EADIYQTPRYLVIGTGKKITLECSQTMGHDKMYWYQQDPGMELHLIHYSYGVNSTEKGDLSSESTVSRIRTEHFPLTLESARPSHTSQYLCASGTEDEQFFGPGTRLTVL.

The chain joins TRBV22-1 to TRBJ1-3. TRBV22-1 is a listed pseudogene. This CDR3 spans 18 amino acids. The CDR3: CPGSARWGEPLSGNTIYF. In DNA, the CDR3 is TGTCCTGGGAGCGCACGGTGGGGGGAGCCCCTCTCTGGAAACACCATATATTTT.

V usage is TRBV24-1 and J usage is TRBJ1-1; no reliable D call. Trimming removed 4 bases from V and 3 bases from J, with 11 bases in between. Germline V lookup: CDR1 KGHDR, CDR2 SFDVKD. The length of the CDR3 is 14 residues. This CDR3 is CATSDSEDYTEAFF. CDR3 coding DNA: TGTGCCACCAGTGACAGTGAGGATTACACTGAAGCTTTCTTT.

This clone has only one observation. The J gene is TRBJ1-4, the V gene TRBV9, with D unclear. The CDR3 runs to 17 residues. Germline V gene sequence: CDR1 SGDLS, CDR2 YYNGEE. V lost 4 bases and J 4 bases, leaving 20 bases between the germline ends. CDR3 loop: CASSSRGETGINEKLFF. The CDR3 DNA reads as TGTGCCAGCAGCTCCCGCGGTGAGACGGGTATTAATGAAAAACTGTTTTTT.

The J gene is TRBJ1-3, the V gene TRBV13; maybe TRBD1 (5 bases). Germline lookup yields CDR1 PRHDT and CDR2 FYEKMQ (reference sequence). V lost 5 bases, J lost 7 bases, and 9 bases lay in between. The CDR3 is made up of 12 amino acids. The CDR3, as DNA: TGTGCCAGCAGCACCGCAGGGAACACCATATATTTT. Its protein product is CASSTAGNTIYF.

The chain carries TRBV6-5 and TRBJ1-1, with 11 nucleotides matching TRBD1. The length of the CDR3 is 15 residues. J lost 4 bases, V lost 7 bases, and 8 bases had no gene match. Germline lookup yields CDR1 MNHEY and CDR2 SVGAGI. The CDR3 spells CASTDGQGASTEAFF. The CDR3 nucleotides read TGTGCCAGCACAGACGGACAGGGGGCAAGCACTGAAGCTTTCTTT.